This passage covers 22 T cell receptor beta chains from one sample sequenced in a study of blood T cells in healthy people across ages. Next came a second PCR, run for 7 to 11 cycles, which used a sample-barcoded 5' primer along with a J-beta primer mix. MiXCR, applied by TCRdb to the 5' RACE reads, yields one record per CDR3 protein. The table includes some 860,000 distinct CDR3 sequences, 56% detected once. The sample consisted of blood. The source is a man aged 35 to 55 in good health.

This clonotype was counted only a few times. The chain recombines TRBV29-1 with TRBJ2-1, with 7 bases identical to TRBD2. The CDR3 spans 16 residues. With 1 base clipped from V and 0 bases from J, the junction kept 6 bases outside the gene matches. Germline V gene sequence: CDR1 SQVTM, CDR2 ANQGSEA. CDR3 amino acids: CSVEGTRGSSYNEQFF. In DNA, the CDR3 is TGCAGCGTTGAAGGCACGCGGGGGAGCTCCTACAATGAGCAGTTCTTC.

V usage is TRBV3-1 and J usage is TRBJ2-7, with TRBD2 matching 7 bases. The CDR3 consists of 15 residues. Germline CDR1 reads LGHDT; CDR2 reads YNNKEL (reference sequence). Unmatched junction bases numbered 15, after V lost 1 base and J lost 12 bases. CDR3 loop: CASSQAGLAGARAYF. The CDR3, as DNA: TGTGCCAGCAGCCAAGCCGGACTGGCGGGAGCTCGAGCGTACTTC.

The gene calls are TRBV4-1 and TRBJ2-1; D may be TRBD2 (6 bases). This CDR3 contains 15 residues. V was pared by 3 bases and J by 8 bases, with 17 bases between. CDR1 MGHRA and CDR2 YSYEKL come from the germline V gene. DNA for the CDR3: TGCGCCAGCAGCCAGACTAGTGCAATAGGCGATGAGCAGTTCTTC. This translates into CASSQTSAIGDEQFF.

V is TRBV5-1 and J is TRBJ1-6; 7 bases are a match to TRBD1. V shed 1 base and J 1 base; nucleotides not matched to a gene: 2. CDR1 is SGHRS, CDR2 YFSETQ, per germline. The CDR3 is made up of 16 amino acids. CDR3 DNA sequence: TGCGCCAGCAGCTTGTCGACAGGGTCCTATAATTCACCCCTCCACTTT. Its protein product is CASSLSTGSYNSPLHF.

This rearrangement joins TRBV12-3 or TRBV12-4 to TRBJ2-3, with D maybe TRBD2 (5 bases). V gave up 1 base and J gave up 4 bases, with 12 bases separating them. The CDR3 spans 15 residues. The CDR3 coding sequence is TGTGCCAGCAGTTTAGGGCCCCCTAGCCCAGATACGCAGTATTTT. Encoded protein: CASSLGPPSPDTQYF.

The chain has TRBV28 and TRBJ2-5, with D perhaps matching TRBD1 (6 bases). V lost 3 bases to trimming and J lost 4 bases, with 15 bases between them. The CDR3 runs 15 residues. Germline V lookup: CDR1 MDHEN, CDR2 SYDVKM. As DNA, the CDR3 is TGTGCCAGCAGTTTTCCAGGGGCAATTGGAGAGACCCAGTACTTC. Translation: CASSFPGAIGETQYF.

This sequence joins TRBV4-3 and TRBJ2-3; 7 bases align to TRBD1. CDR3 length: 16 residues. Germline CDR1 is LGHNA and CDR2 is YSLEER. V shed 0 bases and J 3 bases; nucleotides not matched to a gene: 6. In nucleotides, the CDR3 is TGCGCCAGCAGCCAAGATTCGACAGGGCGGACAGATACGCAGTATTTT. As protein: CASSQDSTGRTDTQYF.

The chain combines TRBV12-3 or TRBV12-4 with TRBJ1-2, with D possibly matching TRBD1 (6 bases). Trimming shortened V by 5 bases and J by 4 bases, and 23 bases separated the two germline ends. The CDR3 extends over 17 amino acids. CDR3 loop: CASSATKDRLWIYGYTF. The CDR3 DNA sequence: TGTGCCAGCAGTGCAACTAAGGACAGACTTTGGATCTATGGCTACACCTTC.

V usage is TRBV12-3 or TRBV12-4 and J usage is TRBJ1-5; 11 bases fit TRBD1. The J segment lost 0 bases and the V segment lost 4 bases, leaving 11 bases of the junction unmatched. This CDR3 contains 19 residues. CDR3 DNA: TGTGCCAGCAGTTCTCGCCGGGACAGGGGGACCTATAGCAATCAGCCCCAGCATTTT. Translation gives CASSSRRDRGTYSNQPQHF.

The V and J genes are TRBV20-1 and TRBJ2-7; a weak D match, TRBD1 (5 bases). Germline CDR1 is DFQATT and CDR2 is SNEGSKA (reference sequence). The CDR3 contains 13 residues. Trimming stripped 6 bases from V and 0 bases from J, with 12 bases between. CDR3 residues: CSAEDTTSYEQYF. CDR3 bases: TGCAGTGCAGAGGACACTACCTCCTACGAGCAGTACTTC.

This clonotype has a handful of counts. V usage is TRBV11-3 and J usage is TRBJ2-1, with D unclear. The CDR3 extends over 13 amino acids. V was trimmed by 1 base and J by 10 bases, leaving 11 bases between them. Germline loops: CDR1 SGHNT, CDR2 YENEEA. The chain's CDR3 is CASSLGPQREQFF. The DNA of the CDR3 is TGTGCCAGCAGCTTAGGGCCTCAGAGGGAGCAGTTCTTC. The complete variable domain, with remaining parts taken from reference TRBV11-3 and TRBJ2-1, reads EAGVVQSPRYKIIEKKQPVAFWCNPISGHNTLYWYLQNLGQGPELLIRYENEEAVDDSQLPKDRFSAERLKGVDSTLKIQPAELGDSAVYLCASSLGPQREQFFGPGTRLTVL.

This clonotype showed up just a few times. The CDR3 region has the DNA TGCAGCGTGGCGACAGGAACTAGCACAGATACGCAGTATTTT. Its translation: CSVATGTSTDTQYF. V usage is TRBV29-1 and J usage is TRBJ2-3, with D maybe TRBD1 (6 bases). Between the trimmed V and J ends, which lost 6 bases and 0 bases, there was a span of 13 bases. The CDR3 length is 14 residues. Germline values: CDR1 SQVTM, CDR2 ANQGSEA.

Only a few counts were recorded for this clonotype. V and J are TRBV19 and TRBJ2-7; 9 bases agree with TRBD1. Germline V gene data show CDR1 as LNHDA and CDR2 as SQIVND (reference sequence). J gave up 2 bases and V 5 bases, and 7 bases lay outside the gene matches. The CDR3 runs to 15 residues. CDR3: CASSLRDRAPYEQYF. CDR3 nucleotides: TGTGCCAGTAGTCTCCGGGACAGGGCCCCCTACGAGCAGTACTTC.

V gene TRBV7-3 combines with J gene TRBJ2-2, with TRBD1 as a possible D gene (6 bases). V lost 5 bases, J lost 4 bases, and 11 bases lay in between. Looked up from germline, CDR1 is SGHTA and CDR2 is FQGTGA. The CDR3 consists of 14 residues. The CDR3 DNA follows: TGTGCCAGCAGCAAGGACAGCTTCACCGGGGAGCTGTTTTTT. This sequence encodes CASSKDSFTGELFF.

CDR3 nucleotide sequence: TGCAGTGCCCAAGGGTCTAGCGGGCTACAAGAGACCCAGTACTTC. It yields the protein CSAQGSSGLQETQYF. This chain connects TRBV20-1 to TRBJ2-5, with 8 bases fitting TRBD2. Trimming took 6 bases from V and 2 from J; bases not matched to a gene: 11. The CDR3 contains 15 residues. Looked up from germline, CDR1 is DFQATT and CDR2 is SNEGSKA (reference sequence).

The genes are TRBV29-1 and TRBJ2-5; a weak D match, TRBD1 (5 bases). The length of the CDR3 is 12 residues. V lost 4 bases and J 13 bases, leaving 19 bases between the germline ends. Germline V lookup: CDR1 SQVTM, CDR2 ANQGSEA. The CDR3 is CSVGQEGHRSYF. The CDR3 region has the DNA TGCAGCGTTGGCCAGGAAGGGCACAGGTCGTACTTC. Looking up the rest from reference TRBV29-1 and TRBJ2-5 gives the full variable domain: SAVISQKPSRDICQRGTSLTIQCQVDSQVTMMFWYRQQPGQSLTLIATANQGSEATYESGFVIDKFPISRPNLTFSTLTVSNMSPEDSSIYLCSVGQEGHRSYFGPGTRLLVL.

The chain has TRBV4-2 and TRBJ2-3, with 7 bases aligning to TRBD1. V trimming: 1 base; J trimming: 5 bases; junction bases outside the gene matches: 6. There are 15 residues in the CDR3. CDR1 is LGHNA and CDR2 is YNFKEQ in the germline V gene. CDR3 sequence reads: CASSQGQGFLDTQYF. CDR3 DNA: TGTGCCAGCAGCCAAGGACAGGGATTCTTAGATACGCAGTATTTT.

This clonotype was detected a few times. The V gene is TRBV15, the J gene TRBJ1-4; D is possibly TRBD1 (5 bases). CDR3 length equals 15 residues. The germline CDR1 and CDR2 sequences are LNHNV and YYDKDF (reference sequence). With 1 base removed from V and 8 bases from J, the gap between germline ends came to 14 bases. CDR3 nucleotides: TGTGCCACCAGCAGAGGGCCCGCGGGGGACGAAAAACTGTTTTTT. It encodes CATSRGPAGDEKLFF. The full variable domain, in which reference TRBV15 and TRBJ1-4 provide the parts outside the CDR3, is DAMVIQNPRYQVTQFGKPVTLSCSQTLNHNVMYWYQQKSSQAPKLLFHYYDKDFNNEADTPDNFQSRRPNTSFCFLDIRSPGLGDTAMYLCATSRGPAGDEKLFFGSGTQLSVL.

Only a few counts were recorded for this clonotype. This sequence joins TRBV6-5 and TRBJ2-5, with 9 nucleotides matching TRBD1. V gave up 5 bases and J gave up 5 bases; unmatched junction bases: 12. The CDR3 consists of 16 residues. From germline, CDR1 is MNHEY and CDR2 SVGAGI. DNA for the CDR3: TGTGCCAGCAGTCGGACAGGGGAAGGTTCATTGGAGACCCAGTACTTC. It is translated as CASSRTGEGSLETQYF.

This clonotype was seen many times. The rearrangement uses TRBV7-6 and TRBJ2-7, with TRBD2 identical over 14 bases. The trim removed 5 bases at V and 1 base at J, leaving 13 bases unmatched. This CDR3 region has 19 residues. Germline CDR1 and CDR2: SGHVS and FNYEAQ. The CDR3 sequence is CASSGGLGLAGERSYEQYF. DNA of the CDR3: TGTGCCAGCAGCGGGGGTCTGGGACTAGCGGGAGAAAGGTCCTACGAGCAGTACTTC.

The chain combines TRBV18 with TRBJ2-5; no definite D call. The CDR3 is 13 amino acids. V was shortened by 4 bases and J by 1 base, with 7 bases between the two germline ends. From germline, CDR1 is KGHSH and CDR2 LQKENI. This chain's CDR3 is CASSRRFQETQYF. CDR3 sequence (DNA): TGTGCCAGCTCACGTCGTTTCCAAGAGACCCAGTACTTC.

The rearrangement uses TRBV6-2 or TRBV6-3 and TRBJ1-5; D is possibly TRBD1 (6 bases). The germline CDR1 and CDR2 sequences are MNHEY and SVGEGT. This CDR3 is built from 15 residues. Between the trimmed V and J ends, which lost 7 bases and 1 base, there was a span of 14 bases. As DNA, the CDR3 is TGTGCCAGCAAACAACAGGGAGGAAGCAATCAGCCCCAGCATTTT. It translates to CASKQQGGSNQPQHF.